One sample yielded the 9 T cell receptor beta chains listed below, sequenced in a study of T cell responses to AZD1222 COVID-19 vaccine. TCRdb's copy holds only in-frame clones and misses some; the assay was immunoSEQ multiplex PCR. The sample lists roughly 58,000 clones; about 88% were seen once. The material was peripheral blood, obtained 28 days after the second AZD1222 dose. All receptors come from an adult who received the AZD1222 COVID-19 vaccine.

The chain has TRBV11-2 and TRBJ1-1; the D is unclear. The V gene lost 2 bases and the J gene lost 2 bases, with 0 bases spanning the gap. Germline CDR1 is SGHAT and CDR2 is FQNNGV. CDR3 length equals 11 residues. CDR3 amino acids: CASSLNTEAFF. CDR3 nucleotide sequence: TGTGCCAGCAGCTTAAACACTGAAGCTTTCTTT.

In this sample, this clone turned up once. The V call is TRBV28, the J call TRBJ1-5, with D hard to call. The germline gives CDR1 MDHEN, CDR2 SYDVKM. Deletions cut 2 bases from V and 3 bases from J, with 8 bases between. CDR3 length equals 14 residues. Here the CDR3 reads CASSLEPNNQPQHF. The CDR3, as DNA: TGTGCCAGCAGTTTAGAGCCCAACAATCAGCCCCAGCATTTT.

This clone occurred a few times. The chain couples TRBV19 to TRBJ1-1, with D hard to call. The CDR3 runs to 14 residues. Trimming removed 3 bases at V and 1 base at J, with 9 bases between. Germline CDR1 LNHDA, CDR2 SQIVND (reference sequence). CDR3 in DNA: TGTGCCAGTAGTATGGGGTTGGGGAACACTGAAGCTTTCTTT. Its translation is CASSMGLGNTEAFF.

This sequence joins TRBV4-3 and TRBJ1-1; D is unresolved. The CDR3 covers 13 residues. The V gene lost 2 bases and the J gene lost 5 bases, with 9 bases spanning the gap. Germline CDR1 reads LGHNA; CDR2 reads YSLEER. The DNA of the CDR3 is TGCGCCAGCAGCCAACTTCGCGGGACTGAAGCTTTCTTT. This codes for CASSQLRGTEAFF.

The rearrangement links TRBV18 to TRBJ2-1; 9 bases are a match to TRBD2. The V segment lost 6 bases and the J segment 6 bases; nucleotides outside the gene matches: 9. Germline V gene sequence: CDR1 KGHSH, CDR2 LQKENI. This CDR3 has 15 amino acids. Here the CDR3 reads CASSEATSGRNEQFF. The CDR3 DNA follows: TGTGCCAGCTCGGAGGCGACTAGCGGACGCAATGAGCAGTTCTTC.

J is TRBJ1-1 and V is TRBV2; 7 bases map to TRBD1. CDR1 and CDR2 from the germline V gene are SNHLY and FYNNEI. V dropped 5 bases and J dropped 0; count of bases not matched to a gene: 3. The CDR3 sequence is 14 residues long. The CDR3 sequence: CASSKGQLNTEAFF. The CDR3 coding sequence is TGTGCCAGCAGTAAGGGACAGCTGAACACTGAAGCTTTCTTT.

The chain carries TRBV5-4 and TRBJ2-2, with D hard to call. V shed 4 bases and J shed 0 bases, with 4 bases lying between them. This CDR3 has 13 amino acids. Germline assignment: CDR1 SGHNT and CDR2 YYREEE (reference sequence). DNA for the CDR3: TGTGCCAGCAGCCGGACGAACACCGGGGAGCTGTTTTTT. It encodes CASSRTNTGELFF.

This chain joins TRBV7-9 and TRBJ1-1, with D maybe TRBD1 (5 bases). The germline CDR1 and CDR2 sequences are SEHNR and FQNEAQ (reference sequence). V was cut by 8 bases and J by 10 bases, with 14 bases left in between. This CDR3 is built from 11 residues. CDR3 protein: CASVGGAVAFF. CDR3 nucleotide sequence: TGTGCCAGCGTCGGGGGAGCTGTAGCTTTCTTT.

This clone was seen only once. The chain is built from TRBV11-2 and TRBJ2-3; 8 positions match TRBD2. After removal of 6 bases from V and 1 base from J, the junction contained 0 bases not matched to a gene. This CDR3 has 13 residues. The V gene's germline CDR1 is SGHAT and CDR2 FQNNGV. The CDR3 sequence: CASRTSGTDTQYF. The DNA of the CDR3 is TGTGCCAGCAGGACTAGCGGCACAGATACGCAGTATTTT.